Listed here are 26 T cell receptor beta chains from one sample, sequenced in a study of identical twins (dated by TCRdb to about 2016). The library was generated by 5' RACE. Sequencing used an Illumina HiSeq 2000. TCRdb's own reprocessing of the public reads used fastp at Q25 and MiXCR and kept productive beta chains. Entries that share a CDR3 protein sequence are merged under the most common genes and DNA. Counted in this sample were more than 600,000 distinct CDR3 sequences; about 20% of them appeared once. The top ten constitute over 10% of the sample. In addition, the sample was reused for a study of T cells expressing NK-cell markers.

The sequenced material came from PBMCs. Receptor source: a young woman in good health.

This clonotype occurred a few times. DNA for the CDR3: TGTGCCAGCAGCGTAGTCGGGGACGGCATTCAGTACTTC. It encodes CASSVVGDGIQYF. The rearrangement links TRBV9 to TRBJ2-4, with D perhaps given as TRBD1 or TRBD2 (5 bases each). V was shortened by 0 bases and J by 9 bases, with 10 bases between the two germline ends. This CDR3 is built from 13 residues. Germline assignment: CDR1 SGDLS and CDR2 YYNGEE.

This clonotype was seen a few times. The V and J genes are TRBV4-2 and TRBJ2-7, with 10 bases identical to TRBD1. The CDR3 has 20 residues. V was clipped by 5 bases and J by 2 bases; unmatched bases: 21. In germline, CDR1 is LGHNA, CDR2 YNFKEQ. The CDR3 reads CASSSGTGAAKIVPPYEQYF. CDR3 nucleotides: TGTGCCAGCAGCAGTGGGACAGGGGCGGCCAAAATTGTACCCCCCTACGAGCAGTACTTC.

Many counts were recorded for this clonotype. The rearrangement links TRBV20-1 to TRBJ2-2; the D gene is possibly TRBD1 (5 bases). CDR3 length equals 14 residues. CDR1 is DFQATT, CDR2 SNEGSKA, per germline (reference sequence). Trimming took 4 bases from V and 0 from J, leaving 9 bases between them. The CDR3 DNA reads as TGCAGTGCTATTAGGGGAACGAACACCGGGGAGCTGTTTTTT. Translation gives CSAIRGTNTGELFF.

This clonotype was counted many times. This chain uses TRBV5-4 with TRBJ2-1, with D possibly TRBD1 on 5 matching bases. The CDR3 has 14 amino acids. V lost 2 bases and J 5 bases, leaving 11 bases between the germline ends. Germline V gene sequence: CDR1 SGHNT, CDR2 YYREEE (reference sequence). The CDR3 DNA sequence: TGTGCCAGCAGCTTTAATAGGGGTGACAATGAGCAGTTCTTC. It is translated as CASSFNRGDNEQFF.

J is TRBJ1-1 and V is TRBV29-1; 8 bases are a match to TRBD1. Germline values: CDR1 SQVTM, CDR2 ANQGSEA. This CDR3 comprises 14 residues. V lost 6 bases and J lost 3; bases outside the gene matches: 9. CDR3 residues: CSVRPGQGDTEAFF. The CDR3 DNA is TGCAGCGTCAGACCCGGACAGGGCGACACTGAAGCTTTCTTT.

This clonotype was seen ten or more times. CDR3 amino acids: CSARGGGGTEAFF. The CDR3 DNA reads TGCAGCGCCCGAGGGGGAGGAGGGACTGAAGCTTTCTTT. This chain connects TRBV29-1 to TRBJ1-1; maybe TRBD1 (6 bases). This CDR3 has 13 residues. Germline V gene data show CDR1 as SQVTM and CDR2 as ANQGSEA. V was cut by 7 bases and J by 5 bases, with 17 bases left in between.

This chain joins TRBV29-1 and TRBJ2-3, with a tentative D call TRBD2 (6 bases). Trimming removed 8 bases from V and 5 bases from J, with 14 bases in between. This CDR3 has 12 residues. Germline values: CDR1 SQVTM, CDR2 ANQGSEA. CDR3 sequence reads: CSFRGGIDTQYF. The CDR3 DNA is TGCAGCTTTCGTGGCGGGATAGATACGCAGTATTTT.

This clonotype was detected ten times or more. This chain links TRBV12-3 or TRBV12-4 with TRBJ1-5; D might be TRBD1 (5 bases). CDR3 size: 15 residues. The germline V and J ends were trimmed by 7 bases and 7 bases, with 20 bases remaining between them. CDR3 sequence (DNA): TGTGCCAGCACCGGGGACGGAGATAAGGGGCAGCCCCAGCATTTT. This encodes CASTGDGDKGQPQHF.

The chain employs TRBV4-3 and TRBJ2-7; tentative D call: TRBD1 (6 bases). Per the germline V gene, CDR1 is LGHNA and CDR2 is YSLEER. The CDR3 has 14 amino acids. V was shortened by 1 base and J by 2 bases, with 9 bases between the two germline ends. The CDR3 reads CASSQVEGAYEQYF. CDR3 nucleotide sequence: TGCGCCAGCAGCCAAGTTGAGGGGGCCTACGAGCAGTACTTC.

This clonotype was found many times. V gene TRBV20-1 combines with J gene TRBJ2-2, with D unresolved. Germline CDR1 is DFQATT and CDR2 is SNEGSKA (reference sequence). The germline V and J ends were trimmed by 1 base and 0 bases, with 9 bases remaining between them. The CDR3 is made up of 15 amino acids. CDR3 coding DNA: TGCAGTGCTAGAGGGGCAGTCGCGAACACCGGGGAGCTGTTTTTT. As protein: CSARGAVANTGELFF.

Only a few counts were recorded for this clonotype. This chain links TRBV7-2 with TRBJ2-3; D may be TRBD2 (6 bases). The V gene's germline CDR1 is SGHTA and CDR2 FQGNSA. V was trimmed by 8 bases and J by 0 bases, leaving 9 bases between them. There are 13 residues in the CDR3. CDR3 sequence reads: CASGGISTDTQYF. CDR3 bases: TGTGCCAGCGGGGGGATTAGCACAGATACGCAGTATTTT.

The chain carries TRBV7-8 and TRBJ2-1, with 7 bases lining up with TRBD1. With V trimmed by 6 bases and J by 7 bases, 18 bases remained unmatched. CDR1 is SGHVS and CDR2 is FQNEAQ in the germline V gene. CDR3 length equals 17 residues. This chain's CDR3 is CASRSSLAALRGNEQFF. In DNA, the CDR3 is TGTGCCAGCAGGTCAAGTCTAGCCGCCCTCAGGGGGAATGAGCAGTTCTTC.

V is TRBV7-2 and J is TRBJ2-1; the D is unclear. The CDR3 has 14 residues. Germline CDR1 reads SGHTA; CDR2 reads FQGNSA. The V gene lost 4 bases and the J gene lost 2 bases, with 9 bases spanning the gap. Written as DNA, the CDR3 is TGTGCCAGCAGCTCAATGGGCCCCTACAATGAGCAGTTCTTC. Amino acid sequence: CASSSMGPYNEQFF.

V gene TRBV29-1 combines with J gene TRBJ2-3; the D is unclear. V was trimmed by 3 bases and J by 5 bases, leaving 9 bases between them. Per germline, CDR1 SQVTM and CDR2 ANQGSEA. The CDR3 extends over 12 amino acids. CDR3 protein: CSVDPVKDTQYF. The CDR3, as DNA: TGCAGCGTTGACCCAGTCAAAGATACGCAGTATTTT.

The chain links TRBV11-2 to TRBJ2-7; no clear D. This CDR3 is 13 amino acids long. Per the germline V gene, CDR1 is SGHAT and CDR2 is FQNNGV. V was trimmed by 7 bases and J by 4 bases, leaving 14 bases between them. The CDR3 is CASNRIGQYEQYF. The CDR3 nucleotides are TGTGCCAGCAACCGGATCGGTCAGTACGAGCAGTACTTC.

V and J are TRBV7-2 and TRBJ2-1; the D gene is possibly TRBD1 (8 bases). Trimming shortened V by 0 bases and J by 7 bases, and 16 bases separated the two germline ends. This CDR3 comprises 16 residues. Germline V gene sequence: CDR1 SGHTA, CDR2 FQGNSA. CDR3 sequence (DNA): TGTGCCAGCAGCTTAGCGCCCGGACAGGGAGGGAATGAGCAGTTCTTC. Translation: CASSLAPGQGGNEQFF.

The J gene is TRBJ2-1, the V gene TRBV5-5, with a weak D call TRBD2 (5 bases). The germline V gene encodes CDR1 SGHKS and CDR2 YYEKEE (reference sequence). The V end lost 2 bases, the J end lost 4 bases, and 13 bases lay between the germline ends. This CDR3 has 15 amino acids. CDR3 DNA sequence: TGTGCCAGCAGCTTTGACTACCGTCTATACAATGAGCAGTTCTTC. Amino acid sequence: CASSFDYRLYNEQFF.

About this clonotype itself: At one of its ends the junction is not consistent with the germline gene, which may arise from a read error. The chain links TRBV2 to TRBJ2-7, with D uncertain. CDR1 and CDR2 from the germline V gene are SNHLY and FYNNEI. CDR3 length equals 13 residues. The CDR3 loop is CASSEGADSKQYF. The CDR3 DNA sequence: TGTGCCAGCAGCGAAGGCGCGGATTCTAAGCAGTACTTC.

The chain has TRBV12-3 or TRBV12-4 and TRBJ1-4; no firm D call. Trimming removed 3 bases from V and 0 bases from J, with 17 bases in between. CDR3 size: 18 residues. DNA of the CDR3: TGTGCCAGCAGTTTTGAGTCCATCGCCCGGGCAACTAATGAAAAACTGTTTTTT. The encoded protein is CASSFESIARATNEKLFF.

The V and J genes are TRBV11-2 and TRBJ1-1; D not certain. CDR1 is SGHAT, CDR2 FQNNGV, per germline. This CDR3 comprises 13 residues. V lost 7 bases and J lost 3, with 12 bases in between. The CDR3 loop reads CASTLDGYTEAFF. In DNA, the CDR3 is TGTGCCAGCACCCTGGACGGATACACTGAAGCTTTCTTT.

V is TRBV12-3 or TRBV12-4 and J is TRBJ1-3; the D is unclear. This CDR3 spans 16 amino acids. V shed 4 bases and J shed 8 bases, with 21 bases lying between them. The CDR3, as DNA: TGTGCCAGCAGTTGGGAAGACTCTTCCTCCTGGGACACCATATATTTT. Its translation is CASSWEDSSSWDTIYF.

This clonotype was observed a handful of times. This chain uses TRBV29-1 with TRBJ2-3, with TRBD2 identical over 10 bases. The CDR3 sequence is 15 residues long. In germline, CDR1 is SQVTM, CDR2 ANQGSEA. The V gene end was trimmed by 0 bases and the J gene end by 4 bases; junction bases not matched to a gene: 4. CDR3 amino acids: CSVEESGGAPDTQYF. The DNA for the CDR3 is TGCAGCGTTGAAGAGAGCGGGGGGGCCCCAGATACGCAGTATTTT.

The chain uses TRBV20-1 and TRBJ2-5; TRBD1 agrees at 8 bases. V lost 4 bases to trimming and J lost 4 bases; unmatched junction nucleotides: 2. The CDR3 spans 12 residues. Germline loops: CDR1 DFQATT, CDR2 SNEGSKA (reference sequence). CDR3 nucleotide sequence: TGCAGTGCTACCAGGGGGCTAGAGACCCAGTACTTC. It specifies CSATRGLETQYF.

The chain couples TRBV7-2 to TRBJ2-7, with D maybe TRBD1 (6 bases). The CDR3 is 13 residues long. Germline V CDR1 and CDR2: SGHTA, FQGNSA. Trimming cost V 3 bases and J 9 bases, with 15 bases left between them. CDR3 sequence reads: CASSLGATTVQYF. The CDR3 DNA sequence: TGTGCCAGCAGCTTGGGGGCCACTACGGTGCAGTACTTC.

This clonotype has only a few counts. The chain uses TRBV20-1 and TRBJ2-1, with a possible D match to TRBD2 (6 bases). V lost 5 bases, J lost 7 bases, and 12 bases lay in between. CDR1 is DFQATT and CDR2 is SNEGSKA in the germline V gene (reference sequence). This CDR3 has 12 amino acids. Here the CDR3 reads CSAPLEGNEQFF. The CDR3 nucleotides are TGCAGTGCTCCCCTGGAGGGAAATGAGCAGTTCTTC.

The V call is TRBV5-1, the J call TRBJ2-2; tentatively, D is TRBD2 (6 bases). Trimming took 4 bases from V and 3 from J, leaving 13 bases between them. CDR3 length: 15 amino acids. Germline CDR1 reads SGHRS; CDR2 reads YFSETQ. This chain's CDR3 is CASSRGTPDTGELFF. Written as DNA, the CDR3 is TGCGCCAGCAGCCGCGGGACTCCAGACACCGGGGAGCTGTTTTTT.